These 30 T cell receptor beta chains originate from one sample sequenced in a study of T cells in women clearing cervical HPV infection. The protocol was immunoSEQ multiplex PCR, while the TCRdb copy is restricted to in-frame clones and leaves out a portion. The data include some 31,000 clones; the top ten clones carry roughly 1.3%. Material: blood buffy coat. The receptors were gathered from a woman between 18 and 70 years old with a cervical HPV16 infection that either progressed to CIN3+ or cleared (not recorded which).

Concerning this clone: From the germline J gene comes the end of the CDR3, since the read stops 3 residues before it. The chain uses TRBV30 and TRBJ2-3; 9 bases match TRBD2. Germline CDR1 is GTSNPN and CDR2 is SVGIG (reference sequence). The CDR3 extends over 15 amino acids. CDR3 region: CAWRGTGTSRETQYF. The DNA read from the CDR3 is TGTGCCTGGCGGGGAACCGGGACTAGCAGGGAGACG. The full variable domain, with the rest looked up from reference TRBV30 and TRBJ2-3, is SQTIHQWPATLVQPVGSPLSLECTVEGTSNPNLYWYRQAAGRGLQLLFYSVGIGQISSEVPQNLSASRPQDRQFILSSKKLLLSDSGFYLCAWRGTGTSRETQYFGPGTRLTVL.

In regard to this clone: One junction end disagrees with the germline gene, perhaps due to a read error. The observed sequence ends 3 residues before the CDR3 terminus, with the missing tail filled in from the germline J gene. The chain employs TRBV7-3 and TRBJ2-3, with 7 bases fitting TRBD2. From germline, CDR1 is SGHTA and CDR2 FQGTGA. This CDR3 has 16 residues. CDR3 DNA, as far as it was read: TGTGCCAGCAGCCCAGTGCGTTGGGGGGGAACAGAGACG. This gives the protein CASSPVRWGGTET. The whole CDR3 is CASSPVRWGGTETQYF.

As to this clone: Sequencing ends 3 residues short of the CDR3 end; the germline J gene provides the rest. The V and J genes are TRBV18 and TRBJ2-5, with 7 bases identical to TRBD1. The CDR3 totals 14 residues. The germline gives CDR1 KGHSH, CDR2 LQKENI. The J segment lost 3 bases and the V segment lost 2 bases, leaving 3 bases of the junction unmatched. CDR3 in amino acids: CASSPARGKETQYF. Partial CDR3 DNA: TGTGCCAGCTCACCAGCCAGGGGGAAAGAGACC.

For this clone: Read sequence stops 3 residues before the CDR3 end, and the germline J gene provides the missing end. This chain uses TRBV19 with TRBJ1-4; D not certain. CDR1 is LNHDA, CDR2 SQIVND, per germline (reference sequence). Trimming cost V 4 bases and J 7 bases, with 10 bases left between them. This CDR3 comprises 13 residues. CDR3 region: CASSTRQGEKLFF. The sequenced part of the CDR3 DNA is TGTGCCAGTAGTACACGACAAGGTGAAAAA.

With respect to this clone: The observed sequence ends 3 residues before the CDR3 terminus, with the missing tail filled in from the germline J gene. The V gene is TRBV19, the J gene TRBJ2-1; TRBD1 is a possible D gene (6 bases). Trimming took 6 bases from V and 0 from J, leaving 9 bases between them. CDR1 is LNHDA, CDR2 SQIVND, per germline (reference sequence). The CDR3 runs 14 residues. The CDR3 DNA, read in part, is TGTGCCAGTAGCAGGGGCTCCTCCTACAATGAG. This translates into CASSRGSSYNE. The whole CDR3 region reads CASSRGSSYNEQFF.

With respect to this clone: The sequence runs out 3 residues before the end of the CDR3; the remainder is reconstructed from the germline J gene. V gene TRBV6-1 combines with J gene TRBJ2-5, with 7 positions matching TRBD2. This CDR3 has 16 amino acids. Germline lookup yields CDR1 MNHNS and CDR2 SASEGT. The ends lost 2 bases at V and 3 bases at J; junction bases unmatched: 9. The CDR3 sequence is CASSERPERDKETQYF. CDR3 bases read: TGTGCCAGCAGTGAAAGACCAGAGCGGGATAAAGAGACC.

With respect to this clone: The CDR3 goes on 3 residues after the read ends, and that part is filled in from the germline J gene. The chain employs TRBV11-2 and TRBJ1-4, with 9 positions matching TRBD1. The CDR3 is made up of 13 amino acids. V was clipped by 6 bases and J by 7 bases; unmatched bases: 3. The germline V gene has CDR1 SGHAT and CDR2 FQNNGV. The DNA read from the CDR3 is TGTGCCAGCAGTCGGGACAGGGTTGAAAAA. As protein: CASSRDRVEK. Given in full, the CDR3 is CASSRDRVEKLFF.

CDR3 loop: CASSPTRDRPASPLHF. The sequenced CDR3 bases are TGTGCCAGTAGTCCAACCCGGGACAGGCCGGCTTCACCC. The genes are TRBV19 and TRBJ1-6, with 8 positions matching TRBD1. The read stops 3 residues short of the end of the CDR3; the missing end is completed from the germline J gene. V was pared by 5 bases and J by 9 bases, with 12 bases of the junction left unmatched. This CDR3 has 16 residues. Per the germline V gene, CDR1 is LNHDA and CDR2 is SQIVND (reference sequence).

Notes on this clone: The CDR3 end is not reached by the read, which stops 3 residues before it; the germline J gene fills it in. The V gene is TRBV11-2, the J gene TRBJ1-6; D is unresolved. This CDR3 has 12 residues. Germline V lookup: CDR1 SGHAT, CDR2 FQNNGV. CDR3 residues: CASSSPITPLHF. The sequenced part of the CDR3 DNA is TGTGCCAGCAGCTCCCCTATTACGCCC. Based on the CDR3 plus reference TRBV11-2 and TRBJ1-6, the full variable domain is EAGVAQSPRYKIIEKRQSVAFWCNPISGHATLYWYQQILGQGPKLLIQFQNNGVVDDSQLPKDRFSAERLKGVDSTLKIQPAKLEDSAVYLCASSSPITPLHFGNGTRLTVT.

Details on this clone: The CDR3 end falls 3 residues outside the read, so it is completed with the germline J gene. J is TRBJ2-1 and V is TRBV19; 8 nucleotides agree with TRBD2. V lost 1 base to trimming and J lost 8 bases; unmatched junction nucleotides: 13. The CDR3 consists of 17 residues. Germline-derived CDR1 and CDR2 are LNHDA and SQIVND (reference sequence). This chain's CDR3 is CASSIGGSSGFPYEQFF. Partial CDR3 DNA: TGTGCCAGTAGTATAGGGGGGTCTAGCGGGTTCCCATATGAG.

About this clone: The read halts 3 residues ahead of the CDR3 end, with the missing end drawn from the germline J gene. The chain uses TRBV20-1 and TRBJ2-7; 11 bases match TRBD1. Germline CDR1 and CDR2: DFQATT and SNEGSKA (reference sequence). V was pared by 5 bases and J by 3 bases, with 9 bases of the junction left unmatched. CDR3 length: 15 amino acids. CDR3 DNA (partial): TGCAGTGCTCCCCAAGGGGGGACAGGGGGCTACGAG. Protein: CSAPQGGTGGYE. The whole CDR3 region reads CSAPQGGTGGYEQYF.

About this clone: The read falls 3 residues short of the CDR3 end, and the missing part is taken from the germline J gene. This chain links TRBV19 with TRBJ2-1, with D possibly being TRBD1 (7 bases). The V gene's germline CDR1 is LNHDA and CDR2 SQIVND (reference sequence). Trimming pared 7 bases from V and 2 bases from J, leaving 15 bases between. The CDR3 extends over 15 amino acids. The CDR3 sequence: CASKSQGGPYNEQFF. The CDR3 bases that were read are TGTGCCAGTAAATCCCAGGGGGGCCCCTACAATGAG.

Note on this clone: The read is 3 residues too short to cover the CDR3 end, so that end is filled in from the germline J gene. V gene TRBV7-9 combines with J gene TRBJ1-2, with TRBD1 matching 9 bases. CDR3 length: 13 residues. Germline V CDR1 and CDR2: SEHNR, FQNEAQ (reference sequence). CDR3 sequence reads: CASSLGQGDGYTF. The CDR3 bases that were read are TGTGCCAGCAGCTTGGGACAGGGTGACGGC.

A note on this clone: The read gets to within 3 residues of the CDR3 end, and the germline J gene fills in the rest. The chain uses TRBV19 and TRBJ2-3, with D possibly TRBD2 on 6 matching bases. CDR3 length: 14 residues. Per the germline V gene, CDR1 is LNHDA and CDR2 is SQIVND (reference sequence). The CDR3 loop is CASNSGAWQETQYF. The CDR3 DNA, read in part, is TGTGCCAGTAATAGCGGAGCCTGGCAGGAGACG.

Turning to this clone: The read halts 3 residues ahead of the CDR3 end, with the missing end drawn from the germline J gene. The gene calls are TRBV29-1 and TRBJ1-5; 12 bases agree with TRBD1. Germline loops: CDR1 SQVTM, CDR2 ANQGSEA. The V and J ends lost 4 bases and 6 bases, in that order; junction bases with no gene match: 4. The CDR3 has 14 amino acids. CDR3 loop: CSVALGQGAQPQHF. The DNA read from the CDR3 is TGCAGCGTTGCCTTGGGACAGGGGGCTCAGCCC.

Regarding this clone: From the germline J gene comes the end of the CDR3, since the read stops 3 residues before it. V gene TRBV19 combines with J gene TRBJ2-7; D may be TRBD2 (5 bases). V gave up 5 bases and J gave up 0 bases, with 11 bases separating them. Germline V lookup: CDR1 LNHDA, CDR2 SQIVND (reference sequence). The CDR3 length is 14 residues. The CDR3 bases that were read are TGTGCCAGTAGTCCCACTGCGGGCTCCTACGAG. It yields the protein CASSPTAGSYE. The complete CDR3 protein is CASSPTAGSYEQYF.

As regards this clone: The read comes to an end 3 residues before the CDR3 does, leaving the germline J gene to fill in the end. The chain has TRBV2 and TRBJ2-7; TRBD1 is a possible D gene (6 bases). The CDR3 runs 11 residues. The V end lost 7 bases, the J end lost 4 bases, and 8 bases lay between the germline ends. The germline V gene has CDR1 SNHLY and CDR2 FYNNEI. Incomplete CDR3 DNA: TGTGCCAGCAACAGGGATTACGAG. Encoded protein: CASNRDYE. The whole CDR3 protein reads CASNRDYEQYF.

About this clone: The observed sequence ends 3 residues before the CDR3 terminus, with the missing tail filled in from the germline J gene. The rearrangement uses TRBV20-1 and TRBJ2-3; D not certain. The CDR3 sequence is 14 residues long. The V gene's germline CDR1 is DFQATT and CDR2 SNEGSKA (reference sequence). V was clipped by 0 bases and J by 4 bases, with 11 bases between them. The CDR3: CSARDPSRADTQYF. The sequenced CDR3 bases are TGCAGTGCTAGAGACCCATCCCGGGCAGATACG.

Comment on this clone: The read finishes 3 residues shy of the CDR3 end, and the germline J gene is used to complete it. The chain has TRBV7-2 and TRBJ2-1; TRBD2 matches at 9 bases. The CDR3 runs 15 residues. Germline V gene sequence: CDR1 SGHTA, CDR2 FQGNSA. Germline trimming cut 4 bases from V and 4 bases from J; bases unmatched to any gene: 5. The CDR3 protein is CASSSKAGGYNEQFF. The sequenced CDR3 bases are TGTGCCAGCAGCTCGAAGGCGGGGGGGTACAATGAG.

Worth noting for this clone: The read ends 3 residues before the CDR3 terminus; that terminus is restored from the germline J gene. The chain is built from TRBV5-4 and TRBJ2-7, with TRBD2 matching 9 bases. V shed 3 bases and J 4 bases; nucleotides not matched to a gene: 8. The CDR3 is made up of 15 amino acids. Germline V lookup: CDR1 SGHNT, CDR2 YYREEE (reference sequence). The CDR3 DNA, read in part, is TGTGCCAGCAGCTCTGGAGTCACTAGCGGGTACGAG. Residues: CASSSGVTSGYE. The entire CDR3 sequence reads CASSSGVTSGYEQYF.

As concerns this clone: Sequencing ends 3 residues short of the CDR3 end; the germline J gene provides the rest. The chain has TRBV10-3 and TRBJ1-2, with 9 positions matching TRBD1. With 2 bases clipped from V and 6 bases from J, the junction kept 7 bases outside the gene matches. The CDR3 contains 15 residues. Germline loops: CDR1 ENHRY, CDR2 SYGVKD. CDR3 in amino acids: CAISERQGVFHGYTF. The CDR3 bases that were read are TGTGCCATCAGTGAGAGACAGGGGGTATTTCATGGC.

A word on this clone: The read halts 3 residues ahead of the CDR3 end, with the missing end drawn from the germline J gene. The genes are TRBV29-1 and TRBJ2-3; either TRBD1 or TRBD2 may fit D (5 bases each). The CDR3 has 15 amino acids. The V end lost 4 bases, the J end lost 1 base, and 15 bases lay between the germline ends. The V gene's germline CDR1 is SQVTM and CDR2 ANQGSEA. The covered CDR3 bases are TGCAGCGTTGCCGGGCAGAGGGGAGGCACAGATACG. Translating it yields CSVAGQRGGTDT. The CDR3 in full is CSVAGQRGGTDTQYF.

A note on this clone: Sequencing ends 3 residues short of the CDR3 end; the germline J gene provides the rest. The V call is TRBV5-1, the J call TRBJ2-4; D is perhaps TRBD1 (5 bases). V was cut by 0 bases and J by 2 bases, with 15 bases left in between. The CDR3 contains 17 residues. From germline, CDR1 is SGHRS and CDR2 YFSETQ. The sequenced CDR3 bases are TGCGCCAGCAGCTTGGGGGGCTGGTCGGTAACCAAAAACATT. This gives the protein CASSLGGWSVTKNI. The complete CDR3 protein is CASSLGGWSVTKNIQYF.

About this clone: Read coverage stops 3 residues before the CDR3 terminus; the germline J gene supplies the remainder. Other DNA sequences within the sample encode an identical CDR3. This chain joins TRBV19 and TRBJ2-3, with D possibly matching TRBD2 (5 bases). The CDR3 is 15 amino acids. Trimming took off 3 bases at V and 2 bases at J, with 12 bases between the two ends. From germline, CDR1 is LNHDA and CDR2 SQIVND (reference sequence). The CDR3 sequence is CASSIRGMVTDTQYF. Incomplete CDR3 DNA: TGTGCCAGTAGTATCCGGGGAATGGTCACAGATACG.

In regard to this clone: Sequencing ends 3 residues short of the CDR3 end; the germline J gene provides the rest. The chain combines TRBV28 with TRBJ2-7; D is possibly TRBD1 (5 bases). Per germline, CDR1 MDHEN and CDR2 SYDVKM. V was shortened by 7 bases and J by 5 bases, with 12 bases between the two germline ends. This CDR3 has 12 amino acids. The CDR3 region is CASTPNRNEQYF. The CDR3 DNA, read in part, is TGTGCCAGCACCCCTAACAGGAACGAG.

Of note for this clone: The missing CDR3 end, 3 residues past where the read stops, is filled in from the germline J gene. The V call is TRBV5-6, the J call TRBJ1-2; a possible D gene is TRBD1 (5 bases). Looked up from germline, CDR1 is SGHDT and CDR2 is YYEEEE. Trimming removed 2 bases from V and 5 bases from J, with 16 bases in between. The CDR3 totals 15 residues. CDR3 in amino acids: CASSFPTASLYGYTF. Partial CDR3 DNA: TGTGCCAGCAGCTTTCCGACAGCCTCCCTTTATGGC.

In the case of this clone: The CDR3 goes on 3 residues after the read ends, and that part is filled in from the germline J gene. This chain joins TRBV5-1 and TRBJ2-5, with TRBD2 matching over 8 bases. V lost 3 bases to trimming and J lost 3 bases; unmatched junction nucleotides: 7. Germline V CDR1 and CDR2: SGHRS, YFSETQ. The CDR3 is 15 amino acids. The CDR3 reads CASSSGGTLEETQYF. The sequenced CDR3 bases are TGCGCCAGCAGCTCGGGGGGGACGCTGGAAGAGACC.

Of note for this clone: The DNA ends 3 residues before the CDR3 does, and the rest of the CDR3 is filled in from the germline J gene. This chain connects TRBV7-2 to TRBJ2-5; 13 nucleotides match TRBD2. V lost 5 bases, J lost 5 bases, and 5 bases stayed unmatched. CDR1 is SGHTA, CDR2 FQGNSA, per germline. The CDR3 totals 15 residues. The CDR3 spells CASSPWTSGSETQYF. CDR3 DNA, as far as it was read: TGTGCCAGCAGCCCCTGGACTAGCGGGAGTGAGACC. The full variable domain, completed using reference TRBV7-2 and TRBJ2-5, is GAGVSQSPSNKVTEKGKDVELRCDPISGHTALYWYRQSLGQGLEFLIYFQGNSAPDKSGLPSDRFSAERTGGSVSTLTIQRTQQEDSAVYLCASSPWTSGSETQYFGPGTRLLVL.

To note about this clone: The read falls 3 residues short of the CDR3 end, and the missing part is taken from the germline J gene. This chain links TRBV10-3 with TRBJ2-7; 11 nucleotides agree with TRBD2. The CDR3 loop spans 15 amino acids. V was clipped by 3 bases and J by 6 bases; unmatched bases: 7. In germline, CDR1 is ENHRY, CDR2 SYGVKD. The part of the CDR3 DNA that was read is TGTGCCATCAGTGACATACTAGCGGGAGCAGGCGAG. Translation: CAISDILAGAGE. The entire CDR3 is CAISDILAGAGEQYF.

To note about this clone: The read comes to an end 3 residues before the CDR3 does, leaving the germline J gene to fill in the end. The V call is TRBV6-1, the J call TRBJ2-3, with TRBD1 matching over 10 bases. This CDR3 is built from 15 residues. Germline V gene lookup returns CDR1 MNHNS and CDR2 SASEGT. The part of the CDR3 DNA that was read is TGTGCCAGCAGTGCCCCGGGACAGGGGAAAGAGACG. Translating gives CASSAPGQGKET. The complete CDR3 protein is CASSAPGQGKETQYF.